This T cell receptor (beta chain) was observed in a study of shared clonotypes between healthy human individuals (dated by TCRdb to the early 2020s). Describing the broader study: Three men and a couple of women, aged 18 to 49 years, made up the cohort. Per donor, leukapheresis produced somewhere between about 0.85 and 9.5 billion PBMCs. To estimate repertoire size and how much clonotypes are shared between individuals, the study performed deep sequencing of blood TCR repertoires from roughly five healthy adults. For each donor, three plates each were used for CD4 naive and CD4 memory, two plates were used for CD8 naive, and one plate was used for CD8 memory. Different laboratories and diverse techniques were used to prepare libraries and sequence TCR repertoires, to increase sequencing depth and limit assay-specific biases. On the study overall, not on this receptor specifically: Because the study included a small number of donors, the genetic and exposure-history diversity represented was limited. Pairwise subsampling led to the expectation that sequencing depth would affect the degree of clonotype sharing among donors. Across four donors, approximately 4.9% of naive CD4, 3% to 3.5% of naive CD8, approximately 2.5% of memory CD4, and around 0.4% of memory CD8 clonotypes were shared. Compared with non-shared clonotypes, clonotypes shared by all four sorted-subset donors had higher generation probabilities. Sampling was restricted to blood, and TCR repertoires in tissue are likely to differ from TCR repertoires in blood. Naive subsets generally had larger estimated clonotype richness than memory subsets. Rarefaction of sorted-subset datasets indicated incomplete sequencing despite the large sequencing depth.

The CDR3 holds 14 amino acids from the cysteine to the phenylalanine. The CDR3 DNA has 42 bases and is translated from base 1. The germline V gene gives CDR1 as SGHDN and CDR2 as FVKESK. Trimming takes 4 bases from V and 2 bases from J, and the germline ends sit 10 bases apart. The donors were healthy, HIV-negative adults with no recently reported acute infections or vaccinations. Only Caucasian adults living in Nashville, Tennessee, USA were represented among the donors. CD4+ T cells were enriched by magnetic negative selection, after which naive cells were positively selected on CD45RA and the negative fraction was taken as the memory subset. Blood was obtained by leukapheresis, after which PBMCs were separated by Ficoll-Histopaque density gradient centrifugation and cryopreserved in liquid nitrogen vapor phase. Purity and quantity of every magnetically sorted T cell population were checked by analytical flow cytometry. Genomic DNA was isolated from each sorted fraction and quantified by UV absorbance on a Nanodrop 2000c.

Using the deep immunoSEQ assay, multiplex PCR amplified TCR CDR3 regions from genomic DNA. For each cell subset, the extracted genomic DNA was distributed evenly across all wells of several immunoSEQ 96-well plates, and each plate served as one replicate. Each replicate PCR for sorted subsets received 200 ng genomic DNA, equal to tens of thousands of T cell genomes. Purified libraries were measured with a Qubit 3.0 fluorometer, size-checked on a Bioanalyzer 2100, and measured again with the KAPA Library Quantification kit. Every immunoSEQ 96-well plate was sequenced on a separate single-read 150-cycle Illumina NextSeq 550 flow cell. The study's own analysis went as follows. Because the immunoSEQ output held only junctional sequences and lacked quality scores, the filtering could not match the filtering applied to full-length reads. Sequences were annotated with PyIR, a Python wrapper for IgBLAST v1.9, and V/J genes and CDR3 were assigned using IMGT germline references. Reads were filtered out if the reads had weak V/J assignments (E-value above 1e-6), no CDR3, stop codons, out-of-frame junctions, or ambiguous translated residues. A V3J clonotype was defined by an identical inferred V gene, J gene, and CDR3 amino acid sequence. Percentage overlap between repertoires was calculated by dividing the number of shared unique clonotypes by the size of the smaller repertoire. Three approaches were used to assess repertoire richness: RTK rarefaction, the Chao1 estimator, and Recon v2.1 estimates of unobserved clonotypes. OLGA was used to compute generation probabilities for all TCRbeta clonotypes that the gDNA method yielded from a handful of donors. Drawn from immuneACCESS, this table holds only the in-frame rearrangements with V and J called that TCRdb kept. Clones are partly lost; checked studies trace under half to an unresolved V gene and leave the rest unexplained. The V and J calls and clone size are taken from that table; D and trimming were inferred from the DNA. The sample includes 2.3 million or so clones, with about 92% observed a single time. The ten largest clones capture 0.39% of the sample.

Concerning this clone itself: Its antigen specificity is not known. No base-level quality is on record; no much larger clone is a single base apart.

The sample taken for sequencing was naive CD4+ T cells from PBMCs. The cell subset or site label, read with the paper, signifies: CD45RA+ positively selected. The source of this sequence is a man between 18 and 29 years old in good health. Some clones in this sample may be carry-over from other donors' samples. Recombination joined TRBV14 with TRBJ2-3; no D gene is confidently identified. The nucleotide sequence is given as TGTGCCAGCAGCCCTCTCGCGGTCACAGATACGCAGTATTTT. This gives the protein CASSPLAVTDTQYF.